The sequence of this TCR beta chain was determined in a study of patients and donors after allogeneic stem cell transplantation. This clonotype was detected only a few times. TCRdb reprocessed the RT-PCR reads with MiXCR, giving one entry per CDR3 protein. The profile shows roughly 960,000 distinct CDR3 sequences, 15% to 20% of them singletons. Trimming took 4 bases from V and 5 from J; bases not matched to a gene: 10. The germline gives CDR1 SGHDT, CDR2 YYEEEE. This CDR3 spans 15 amino acids. Material for sequencing was blood, either unsorted or a sorted T cell fraction (not recorded which). This TCR was recovered from a human donor who was either an allogeneic HSCT recipient or a stem cell or donor lymphocyte infusion donor (not recorded which). It is not recorded whose cells these are; they may come from a transplant donor. This chain connects TRBV5-6 to TRBJ2-5; 8 nucleotides align to TRBD1. The CDR3 bases are TGTGCCAGCAGCCCCCTGACAGGGGATGCGGAGACCCAGTACTTC. The encoded protein is CASSPLTGDAETQYF.